Presented here are 18 T cell receptor beta chains from one specimen sequenced in a study of tumor-infiltrating lymphocytes in primary liver carcinoma. In addition to blood RNA drawn from unsorted whole blood, germline DNA was extracted. Synthesis of TCR beta cDNA was carried out from approximately 470 ng total RNA with a constant-region primer. Three nested multiplex PCR rounds, a slightly modified ARM-PCR, produced the libraries for TCR beta. Forward primers for TRBV1-TRBV30 and a C-beta reverse primer served the first two PCR rounds, at 10 cycles each. MiXCR, run by TCRdb on the multiplex PCR reads, gives a single entry per CDR3 protein. The sample carries about 200,000 distinct CDR3 sequences, approximately 64% recorded once. The sample taken for sequencing was peripheral blood. The source is a woman in her sixties or seventies with primary liver carcinoma and hepatitis B virus infection.

The chain employs TRBV28 and TRBJ2-7; D possibly corresponds to TRBD1 (5 bases). The germline V and J ends were trimmed by 2 bases and 6 bases, with 17 bases remaining between them. The length of the CDR3 is 15 residues. CDR1 is MDHEN, CDR2 SYDVKM, per germline. The CDR3 here is CASSLPFSQATEQYF. Here the CDR3 DNA reads TGTGCCAGCAGTTTACCGTTTTCACAGGCCACCGAGCAGTACTTC. Supplemented by reference TRBV28 and TRBJ2-7, the full variable domain reads DVKVTQSSRYLVKRTGEKVFLECVQDMDHENMFWYRQDPGLGLRLIYFSYDVKMKEKGDIPEGYSVSREKKERFSLILESASTNQTSMYLCASSLPFSQATEQYFGPGTRLTVT.

The rearrangement links TRBV11-2 to TRBJ1-4, with D possibly TRBD1 on 6 matching bases. Trimming took off 5 bases at V and 8 bases at J, with 15 bases between the two ends. Germline loops: CDR1 SGHAT, CDR2 FQNNGV. This CDR3 comprises 14 residues. CDR3 DNA: TGTGCCAGCAGCGATACGGGACATGGGGAAAAACTGTTTTTT. Amino acid sequence: CASSDTGHGEKLFF. The full variable domain, in which reference TRBV11-2 and TRBJ1-4 provide the parts outside the CDR3, is EAGVAQSPRYKIIEKRQSVAFWCNPISGHATLYWYQQILGQGPKLLIQFQNNGVVDDSQLPKDRFSAERLKGVDSTLKIQPAKLEDSAVYLCASSDTGHGEKLFFGSGTQLSVL.

Points on this clonotype: An end of the junction differs from the germline gene, which may be a read error. This sequence joins TRBV29-1 and TRBJ2-1; unclear D gene. The CDR3 consists of 12 residues. Germline V lookup: CDR1 SQVTM, CDR2 ANQGSEA. Written as DNA, the CDR3 is TGCAGCGTTGGCACTGATGACAATGGGCAGTTCTTC. Amino acids: CSVGTDDNGQFF.

Ten or more counts support this clonotype. This sequence joins TRBV6-6 and TRBJ1-2; 7 nucleotides match TRBD1. Germline V gene lookup returns CDR1 MNHNY and CDR2 SVGAGI (reference sequence). The V gene end was trimmed by 7 bases and the J gene end by 8 bases; junction bases not matched to a gene: 13. The CDR3 contains 14 residues. The CDR3 nucleotides read TGTGCCAGCAACCCCAAGACAGGGCGCCAAGGCTACACCTTC. Its protein product is CASNPKTGRQGYTF.

Concerning this clonotype: Possible read error: a much larger clone is one base away. The rearrangement links TRBV12-3 or TRBV12-4 to TRBJ1-1; D ambiguous. The CDR3 loop spans 15 amino acids. CDR3 residues: CASKTTQTLNTESFF. The CDR3 DNA follows: TGTGCCAGCAAAACAACACAGACCTTGAACACTGAATCTTTCTTT.

To note about this clonotype: Being one base from a much bigger clone, this may be a read error. The chain couples TRBV7-8 to TRBJ1-1; D may be TRBD1 (6 bases). Trimming removed 2 bases from V and 5 bases from J, with 21 bases in between. The CDR3 sequence is 17 residues long. Germline V gives CDR1 SGHVS, CDR2 FQNEAQ. In DNA form, the CDR3 reads TGTGCCAGCAGCTTAACCAGGGGCAGGGGTTTAAGGACTGAAGCTTTCTTT. This translates into CASSLTRGRGLRTEAFF.

The chain joins TRBV11-2 to TRBJ2-7; 11 positions agree with TRBD2. This CDR3 is 13 amino acids long. Looked up from germline, CDR1 is SGHAT and CDR2 is FQNNGV. The CDR3 region is CVSSLTSGSEQYF. The CDR3 DNA reads as TGTGTCAGTAGCTTAACTAGCGGGAGCGAGCAGTACTTC.

This clonotype was observed a handful of times. The chain links TRBV13 to TRBJ2-2; maybe TRBD2 (5 bases). V lost 4 bases, J lost 5 bases, and 11 bases lay in between. The CDR3 runs 14 residues. Germline V lookup: CDR1 PRHDT, CDR2 FYEKMQ (reference sequence). CDR3 sequence: CASSSWTGTGELFF. The CDR3 DNA is TGTGCCAGCAGCTCCTGGACGGGGACCGGGGAGCTGTTTTTT.

This clonotype was recorded many times. The gene calls are TRBV5-1 and TRBJ2-3; possible D gene TRBD2, 6 bases. The CDR3 loop spans 15 amino acids. The V and J ends lost 5 bases and 0 bases respectively, with 13 bases between them. CDR1 and CDR2 from the germline V gene are SGHRS and YFSETQ. As DNA, the CDR3 is TGCGCCAGCAGTGGGGCGGGATTAAGCACAGATACGCAGTATTTT. Encoded protein: CASSGAGLSTDTQYF.

This clonotype was found a few times. The genes are TRBV30 and TRBJ1-6, with D possibly being TRBD1 (6 bases). This CDR3 is built from 16 residues. Trimming removed 8 bases at V and 0 bases at J, with 17 bases between. Germline V gene lookup returns CDR1 GTSNPN and CDR2 SVGIG (reference sequence). The CDR3 DNA sequence: TGTGCCAGTAACAGGGTTGGGAACTCCTATAATTCACCCCTCCACTTT. Residues: CASNRVGNSYNSPLHF. Combining the CDR3 with reference TRBV30 and TRBJ1-6 gives the whole variable domain SQTIHQWPATLVQPVGSPLSLECTVEGTSNPNLYWYRQAAGRGLQLLFYSVGIGQISSEVPQNLSASRPQDRQFILSSKKLLLSDSGFYLCASNRVGNSYNSPLHFGNGTRLTVT.

At least ten counts were recorded for this clonotype. This chain links TRBV12-3 or TRBV12-4 with TRBJ1-2, with 11 bases aligning to TRBD1. V dropped 5 bases and J dropped 7; count of bases not matched to a gene: 12. CDR3 length equals 16 residues. CDR3 in amino acids: CASSPAGRTGGRGYTF. Written as DNA, the CDR3 is TGTGCCAGCAGTCCCGCGGGGCGGACAGGGGGCCGTGGCTACACCTTC.

This clonotype appeared a few times. The chain has TRBV28 and TRBJ1-4, with D perhaps matching TRBD1 (5 bases). CDR1 is MDHEN, CDR2 SYDVKM, per germline. V was trimmed by 3 bases and J by 5 bases, leaving 10 bases between them. CDR3 size: 14 residues. CDR3 coding DNA: TGTGCCAGCAGTTTGAGGGGAAAAAATGAAAAACTGTTTTTT. This codes for CASSLRGKNEKLFF.

This clonotype was seen repeatedly, ten times or more. This chain uses TRBV11-2 with TRBJ2-7, with D possibly matching TRBD2 (5 bases). The V gene's germline CDR1 is SGHAT and CDR2 FQNNGV. V was cut by 5 bases and J by 3 bases, with 11 bases left in between. This CDR3 comprises 13 residues. The CDR3 here is CASSPSGFYEQYF. The CDR3, as DNA: TGTGCCAGCAGCCCGAGCGGATTCTACGAGCAGTACTTC.

This clonotype was counted between two and nine times. A much larger clone differs by one base, so this may be a read error. Without the conserved terminal phenylalanine or tryptophan, this CDR3 likely stems from a read error. The rearrangement uses TRBV29-1 and TRBJ1-1; 8 bases map to TRBD1. The junction had 3 bases not matched to a gene; V was cut back by 5 bases and J by 4 bases. CDR1 is SQVTM, CDR2 ANQGSEA, per germline. CDR3 size: 12 residues. The CDR3 nucleotides are TGCAGCGTTTACGACAGGGGCACTGAAGCTTTCTCT. Translation gives CSVYDRGTEAFS.

The chain combines TRBV28 with TRBJ1-2; D call uncertain. The CDR3 is 15 residues long. Per germline, CDR1 MDHEN and CDR2 SYDVKM. Between the trimmed V and J ends, which lost 5 bases and 1 base, there was a span of 14 bases. The CDR3 loop is CASSGSDGGNYGYTF. The CDR3 DNA is TGTGCCAGCAGTGGATCGGACGGAGGTAACTATGGCTACACCTTC.

As concerns this clonotype: It may be a read error: a sequence one base away is much more abundant. The chain has TRBV6-1 and TRBJ2-5; D remains ambiguous. The CDR3 contains 14 residues. Germline-derived CDR1 and CDR2 are MNHNS and SASEGT. V was cut by 9 bases and J by 2 bases, with 16 bases left in between. This CDR3 reads CASLLAEQQETQYF. Here the CDR3 DNA reads TGTGCCAGTTTGCTGGCAGAGCAACAAGAGACCCAGTACTTC.

Note on this clonotype: The germline gene is not matched at one end of the junction; a read error may be the cause. The V call is TRBV5-5, the J call TRBJ1-1; unclear D gene. This CDR3 spans 14 amino acids. Germline-derived CDR1 and CDR2 are SGHKS and YYEKEE (reference sequence). This CDR3 reads CANSLVGMNTEAFF. The CDR3 DNA sequence: TGTGCCAACAGCTTGGTTGGTATGAACACTGAAGCTTTCTTT.

This clonotype was seen just once. The J gene is TRBJ2-1, the V gene TRBV30; the D call may be TRBD1 or TRBD2 (5 bases each). Per germline, CDR1 GTSNPN and CDR2 SVGIG (reference sequence). The CDR3 consists of 14 residues. V was shortened by 7 bases and J by 7 bases, with 20 bases between the two germline ends. The CDR3 sequence is CALRWDQLKNEQFF. CDR3 nucleotide sequence: TGTGCCTTGAGATGGGACCAACTTAAGAATGAGCAGTTCTTC.